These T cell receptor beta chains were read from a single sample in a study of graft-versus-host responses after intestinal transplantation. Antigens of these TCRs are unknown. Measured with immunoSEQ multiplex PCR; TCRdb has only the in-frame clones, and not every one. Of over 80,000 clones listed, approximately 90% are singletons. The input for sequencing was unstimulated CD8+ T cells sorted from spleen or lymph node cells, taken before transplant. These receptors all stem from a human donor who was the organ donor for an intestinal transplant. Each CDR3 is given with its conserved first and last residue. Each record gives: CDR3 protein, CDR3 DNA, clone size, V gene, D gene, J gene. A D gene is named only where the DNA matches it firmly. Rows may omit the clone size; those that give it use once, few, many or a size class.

cdr3_aa: CASSLGPGQGAFFLNTEAFF; cdr3_nt: TGTGCCAGCAGCTTGGGACCAGGACAGGGGGCTTTTTTTTTGAACACTGAAGCTTTCTTT; clone_size: .; v_call: TRBV5-4; d_call: TRBD1; j_call: TRBJ1-1
cdr3_aa: CASSPKDWRLVNTEAFF; cdr3_nt: TGCGCCAGCAGCCCAAAAGATTGGAGACTAGTTAACACTGAAGCTTTCTTT; clone_size: .; v_call: TRBV4-3; d_call: .; j_call: TRBJ1-1
cdr3_aa: CASSESFQAFF; cdr3_nt: TGTGCCAGCAGTGAATCGTTTCAAGCTTTCTTT; clone_size: once; v_call: TRBV25-1; d_call: .; j_call: TRBJ1-1
cdr3_aa: CASSLRGLYGYTF; cdr3_nt: TGTGCCAGCAGTTTAAGGGGGCTGTATGGCTACACCTTC; clone_size: .; v_call: TRBV28; d_call: TRBD1; j_call: TRBJ1-2
cdr3_aa: CASSLTPPDMPYEQYF; cdr3_nt: TGTGCCAGCAGTTTAACCCCTCCCGACATGCCCTACGAGCAGTACTTC; clone_size: once; v_call: TRBV27; d_call: .; j_call: TRBJ2-7
cdr3_aa: CASSFTGTGPYEQYF; cdr3_nt: TGTGCCAGCAGCTTCACCGGGACAGGACCCTACGAGCAGTACTTC; clone_size: .; v_call: TRBV7-9; d_call: TRBD1; j_call: TRBJ2-7
cdr3_aa: CASSLTPGTKETQYF; cdr3_nt: TGCGCCAGCAGCCTCACACCCGGGACTAAAGAGACCCAGTACTTC; clone_size: .; v_call: TRBV4-1; d_call: TRBD2; j_call: TRBJ2-5
cdr3_aa: CASSTGGAYEQYF; cdr3_nt: TGTGCCAGCAGTACGGGGGGGGCTTACGAGCAGTACTTC; clone_size: .; v_call: TRBV6-6; d_call: TRBD2; j_call: TRBJ2-7
cdr3_aa: CASSTHLQSPYGYTF; cdr3_nt: TGCGCCAGCAGCACGCACTTACAGTCCCCCTATGGCTACACCTTC; clone_size: .; v_call: TRBV4-3; d_call: .; j_call: TRBJ1-2
cdr3_aa: CASSSGTGPYEQYF; cdr3_nt: TGCGCCAGCAGCTCCGGGACAGGGCCCTACGAGCAGTACTTC; clone_size: .; v_call: TRBV4-3; d_call: TRBD1; j_call: TRBJ2-7
cdr3_aa: CASSPAPRDLGGELFF; cdr3_nt: TGTGCCAGCAGCCCCGCTCCTAGAGACCTCGGTGGGGAGCTGTTTTTT; clone_size: .; v_call: TRBV7-7; d_call: .; j_call: TRBJ2-2
cdr3_aa: CASSETGGSYNEQFF; cdr3_nt: TGTGCCAGCAGCGAGACAGGGGGCTCCTACAATGAGCAGTTCTTC; clone_size: .; v_call: TRBV5-6; d_call: TRBD1; j_call: TRBJ2-1
cdr3_aa: CASSFEGLSYEQYF; cdr3_nt: TGCGCCAGCAGCTTCGAAGGACTCTCCTACGAGCAGTACTTC; clone_size: .; v_call: TRBV5-1; d_call: .; j_call: TRBJ2-7
cdr3_aa: CASRTLQGAQGEKLFF; cdr3_nt: TGTGCCAGCAGGACTCTCCAGGGGGCACAAGGTGAAAAACTGTTTTTT; clone_size: .; v_call: TRBV27; d_call: TRBD1; j_call: TRBJ1-4
cdr3_aa: CASREDREPSYGYTF; cdr3_nt: TGTGCCAGCAGGGAGGACAGGGAACCCTCCTATGGCTACACCTTC; clone_size: .; v_call: TRBV6-1; d_call: TRBD1; j_call: TRBJ1-2
cdr3_aa: CASSIRLAGMSGELFF; cdr3_nt: TGTGCCAGTAGTATAAGACTAGCGGGGATGAGCGGGGAGCTGTTTTTT; clone_size: .; v_call: TRBV19; d_call: TRBD2; j_call: TRBJ2-2
cdr3_aa: CASRHPRDTNTEAFF; cdr3_nt: TGTGCCAGCAGACACCCCAGGGATACAAACACTGAAGCTTTCTTT; clone_size: .; v_call: TRBV5-8; d_call: .; j_call: TRBJ1-1
cdr3_aa: CASSAWTGGGSGANVLTF; cdr3_nt: TGCGCCAGCAGCGCTTGGACAGGGGGCGGGTCTGGGGCCAACGTCCTGACTTTC; clone_size: .; v_call: TRBV4-3; d_call: TRBD1; j_call: TRBJ2-6
cdr3_aa: CATSRGQGSRQPQHF; cdr3_nt: TGTGCCACCAGCAGGGGACAGGGCTCTCGTCAGCCCCAGCATTTT; clone_size: few; v_call: TRBV15; d_call: TRBD1; j_call: TRBJ1-5
cdr3_aa: CSAECRGCGTEAFF; cdr3_nt: TGCAGCGCTGAGTGTAGGGGTTGTGGAACTGAAGCTTTCTTT; clone_size: .; v_call: TRBV29-1; d_call: .; j_call: TRBJ1-1
cdr3_aa: CASSRGGGDNYGYTF; cdr3_nt: TGTGCCAGCAGCCGCGGAGGCGGTGATAACTATGGCTACACCTTC; clone_size: .; v_call: TRBV7-9; d_call: .; j_call: TRBJ1-2
cdr3_aa: CASREGRNYGYTF; cdr3_nt: TGCGCCAGCCGTGAGGGGAGGAACTATGGCTACACCTTC; clone_size: .; v_call: TRBV4-3; d_call: .; j_call: TRBJ1-2
cdr3_aa: CASSLGDRFGTF; cdr3_nt: TGTGCCAGCAGCTTAGGGGACAGGTTCGGCACCTTC; clone_size: .; v_call: TRBV7-9; d_call: TRBD1; j_call: TRBJ1-2
cdr3_aa: CASSLAGTGVGAFF; cdr3_nt: TGTGCCAGCAGCTTGGCCGGGACAGGGGTCGGAGCTTTCTTT; clone_size: .; v_call: TRBV5-6; d_call: TRBD1; j_call: TRBJ1-1
cdr3_aa: CASSSEASGGYEQYF; cdr3_nt: TGTGCCAGCAGTTCCGAGGCTAGCGGGGGCTACGAGCAGTACTTC; clone_size: .; v_call: TRBV27; d_call: TRBD2; j_call: TRBJ2-7
cdr3_aa: CATKSGQGSYEQYF; cdr3_nt: TGTGCCACTAAATCCGGACAGGGCTCCTACGAGCAGTACTTC; clone_size: .; v_call: TRBV15; d_call: TRBD1; j_call: TRBJ2-7
cdr3_aa: CASSRNRAREAFF; cdr3_nt: TGCGCCAGCAGCCGGAACAGGGCCCGTGAAGCTTTCTTT; clone_size: .; v_call: TRBV4-3; d_call: .; j_call: TRBJ1-1
cdr3_aa: CASSLAGVPYNEQFF; cdr3_nt: TGTGCCAGCAGTTTAGCGGGGGTCCCCTACAATGAGCAGTTCTTC; clone_size: .; v_call: TRBV27; d_call: TRBD2; j_call: TRBJ2-1
cdr3_aa: CASSLVGSYEQYF; cdr3_nt: TGTGCCAGCAGCTTAGTCGGGAGCTACGAGCAGTACTTC; clone_size: .; v_call: TRBV11-2; d_call: .; j_call: TRBJ2-7
cdr3_aa: CASSSTVTGGPYGTF; cdr3_nt: TGTGCCAGCAGCTCGACAGTGACAGGTGGCCCGTATGGGACCTTC; clone_size: .; v_call: TRBV7-9; d_call: .; j_call: TRBJ1-2
cdr3_aa: CASRKKTVGEAFF; cdr3_nt: TGTGCCAGCAGGAAGAAGACAGTGGGTGAAGCTTTCTTT; clone_size: .; v_call: TRBV2; d_call: .; j_call: TRBJ1-1
cdr3_aa: CASSVEGGGRNGELFF; cdr3_nt: TGTGCCAGCAGCGTAGAGGGGGGGGGCCGAAACGGGGAGCTGTTTTTT; clone_size: .; v_call: TRBV9; d_call: .; j_call: TRBJ2-2
cdr3_aa: CASSAGTDYEQYF; cdr3_nt: TGTGCCAGCAGCGCAGGGACAGACTACGAGCAGTACTTC; clone_size: .; v_call: TRBV9; d_call: TRBD1; j_call: TRBJ2-7
cdr3_aa: CAISERGGDLEQYF; cdr3_nt: TGTGCCATCAGTGAGAGGGGTGGGGATTTAGAGCAGTACTTC; clone_size: .; v_call: TRBV10-3; d_call: .; j_call: TRBJ2-7
cdr3_aa: CASSITGTSVIGELFF; cdr3_nt: TGTGCCAGTAGTATTACCGGGACTAGCGTTATCGGGGAGCTGTTTTTT; clone_size: .; v_call: TRBV19; d_call: TRBD2; j_call: TRBJ2-2
cdr3_aa: CAWTLAGGPYNEQFF; cdr3_nt: TGTGCCTGGACCCTAGCGGGGGGGCCCTACAATGAGCAGTTCTTC; clone_size: .; v_call: TRBV30; d_call: TRBD2; j_call: TRBJ2-1
cdr3_aa: CASGLPLTSSGYNEQFF; cdr3_nt: TGTGCTAGTGGTTTGCCCTTGACTAGTTCGGGATACAATGAGCAGTTCTTC; clone_size: .; v_call: TRBV12-5; d_call: .; j_call: TRBJ2-1
cdr3_aa: CASSGDRSYEQYF; cdr3_nt: TGTGCCAGCAGCGGGGACAGGTCCTACGAGCAGTACTTC; clone_size: .; v_call: TRBV9; d_call: TRBD1; j_call: TRBJ2-7
cdr3_aa: CASSPRWRGNTIYF; cdr3_nt: TGTGCCAGTAGCCCCAGGTGGCGAGGAAACACCATATATTTT; clone_size: once; v_call: TRBV19; d_call: .; j_call: TRBJ1-3
cdr3_aa: CASSQVPGQANEAFF; cdr3_nt: TGCGCCAGCAGCCAAGTCCCGGGACAGGCCAATGAAGCTTTCTTT; clone_size: once; v_call: TRBV4-1; d_call: TRBD1; j_call: TRBJ1-1
cdr3_aa: CASSLGGHSNTGELFF; cdr3_nt: TGTGCCAGCAGCTTAGGGGGACATTCGAACACCGGGGAGCTGTTTTTT; clone_size: .; v_call: TRBV7-9; d_call: .; j_call: TRBJ2-2
cdr3_aa: CASSPKDSSGGASYNEQFF; cdr3_nt: TGTGCCAGCAGCCCGAAGGACTCTAGCGGGGGGGCCTCCTACAATGAGCAGTTCTTC; clone_size: .; v_call: TRBV11-2; d_call: TRBD2; j_call: TRBJ2-1
cdr3_aa: CASVAGGDTEAFF; cdr3_nt: TGTGCCAGCGTAGCAGGGGGAGACACTGAAGCTTTCTTT; clone_size: once; v_call: TRBV4-2; d_call: TRBD1; j_call: TRBJ1-1
cdr3_aa: CASSHAGGLQNEQYF; cdr3_nt: TGTGCCAGCAGCCACGCAGGGGGCCTACAAAACGAGCAGTACTTC; clone_size: .; v_call: TRBV6-5; d_call: TRBD1; j_call: TRBJ2-7
cdr3_aa: CASSYWQGVRYGYTF; cdr3_nt: TGTGCCAGCAGTTACTGGCAGGGGGTCCGCTATGGCTACACCTTC; clone_size: .; v_call: TRBV6-6; d_call: TRBD1; j_call: TRBJ1-2